This T cell receptor beta chain comes out of a study of blood T cell repertoires in COVID-19. Background on the study: Material from acute and convalescent COVID-19 was sourced from the United States, Italy and Spain.

Here immunoSEQ multiplex PCR was the method, and the copy in TCRdb shows in-frame clones only, minus some. Of over 90,000 clones in the sample, 90% were seen once. The V gene's germline CDR1 is SGHRS and CDR2 YFSETQ. The CDR3 is made up of 17 amino acids. With 4 bases removed from V and 0 bases from J, the gap between germline ends came to 16 bases. The sequenced material came from peripheral blood. The V and J genes are TRBV5-1 and TRBJ2-2; D is undetermined. The receptor was isolated from a middle-aged man with acute or convalescent COVID-19. The CDR3 DNA sequence: TGCGCCAGCAGCCCCGGGTTGAGGCTCTCGAACACCGGGGAGCTGTTTTTT. This encodes CASSPGLRLSNTGELFF.